The subject of this entry is one TCR beta chain. The antigen is unknown. V shed 3 bases, J shed 1 base, and the junction held 4 bases outside the gene matches. Germline values: CDR1 KGHSH, CDR2 LQKENI. This CDR3 is built from 16 residues. Generated by immunoSEQ multiplex PCR, the TCRdb table keeps only in-frame clones and is missing some. The sample records 150,000 to 200,000 clones, around 92% being singletons. These data come from a study of cytomegalovirus exposure and HLA in healthy donors. Study observations and caveats: Cytomegalovirus-associated status was assigned to fewer than 200 TCR beta chains.

The receptor was isolated from a woman under 30 in good health and CMV-seropositive. The chain employs TRBV18 and TRBJ2-2; TRBD2 aligns across 8 bases. The sequenced sample was PBMCs. The CDR3 sequence: CASSPQAGVNTGELFF. DNA for the CDR3: TGTGCCAGCTCACCCCAAGCGGGAGTGAACACCGGGGAGCTGTTTTTT. Variable domain in full (rest from reference TRBV18 and TRBJ2-2): NAGVMQNPRHLVRRRGQEARLRCSPMKGHSHVYWYRQLPEEGLKFMVYLQKENIIDESGMPKERFSAEFPKEGPSILRIQQVVRGDSAAYFCASSPQAGVNTGELFFGEGSRLTVL.